Reported below is one T cell receptor (beta chain). Target depth was 1 in 200,000 to 1 in 1 million T cells, about 10x per clonotype. Sequencing used immunoSEQ multiplex PCR; TCRdb keeps in-frame clones, though not all of them. The sample records roughly 150,000 clones, about four fifths being singletons. This record belongs to a study of cytotoxic CD8 clonotypes in ibrutinib-treated CLL. Genomic DNA (roughly 1.9 micrograms) was obtained from cryopreserved PBMCs for construction of TCR beta libraries. V was cut by 3 bases and J by 1 base, with 10 bases left in between. Per the germline V gene, CDR1 is MNHEY and CDR2 is SVGAGI. The CDR3 extends over 15 amino acids.

This sequence was found in a human donor with chronic lymphocytic leukemia. The rearrangement uses TRBV6-5 and TRBJ1-5; D might be TRBD1 (5 bases). Sequences were derived from PBMCs, sampled after 24 months of ibrutinib treatment. The CDR3 spells CASSYKWDSNQPQHF. For the CDR3, the DNA is TGTGCCAGCAGTTATAAGTGGGACAGCAATCAGCCCCAGCATTTT.